What follows is one T cell receptor beta chain and its context. Random hexamers primed reverse transcription of about 0.5 to 1 ug RNA. TCRdb independently ran MiXCR on the immunoSEQ multiplex PCR reads; one entry per CDR3 protein. Of 100,000 to 150,000 distinct CDR3 sequences in the sample, just over 90% are singletons; the top ten hold approximately 0.29%. This sample stems from a study of CD8 T cells in Susac syndrome. From germline, CDR1 is DFQATT and CDR2 SNEGSKA (reference sequence). Trimming cost V 2 bases and J 2 bases; bases outside gene matches: 5. CDR3 size: 15 residues. The sequenced sample was CD8+ T cells from PBMCs. The rearrangement joins TRBV20-1 to TRBJ2-7; 11 nucleotides agree with TRBD2. This sequence originates from a human donor with multiple sclerosis. The CDR3 sequence is CSARLTSGAAYEQYF. The CDR3 DNA follows: TGCAGTGCTAGACTGACTAGCGGGGCCGCCTACGAGCAGTACTTC.